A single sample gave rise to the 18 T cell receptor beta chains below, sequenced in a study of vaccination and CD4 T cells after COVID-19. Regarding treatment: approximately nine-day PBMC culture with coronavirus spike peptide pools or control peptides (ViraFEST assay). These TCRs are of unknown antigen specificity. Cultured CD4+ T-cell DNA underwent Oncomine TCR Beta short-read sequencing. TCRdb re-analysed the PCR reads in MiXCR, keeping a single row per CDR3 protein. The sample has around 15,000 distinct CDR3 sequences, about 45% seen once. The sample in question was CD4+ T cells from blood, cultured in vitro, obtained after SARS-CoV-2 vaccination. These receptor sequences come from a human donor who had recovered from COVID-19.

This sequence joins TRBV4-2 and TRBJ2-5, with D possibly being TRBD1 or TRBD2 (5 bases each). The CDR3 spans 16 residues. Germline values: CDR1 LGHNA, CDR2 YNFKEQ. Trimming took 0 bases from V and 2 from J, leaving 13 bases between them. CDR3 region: CASSQEFRGRQETQYF. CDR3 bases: TGTGCCAGCAGCCAAGAGTTTCGGGGACGGCAAGAGACCCAGTACTTC.

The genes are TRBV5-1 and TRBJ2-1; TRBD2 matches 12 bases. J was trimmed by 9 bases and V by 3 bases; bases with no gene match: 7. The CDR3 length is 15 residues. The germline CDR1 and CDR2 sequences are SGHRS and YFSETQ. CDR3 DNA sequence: TGCGCCAGCAGCTCCCTAGCGGGAGGGCCAGGTGAGCAGTTCTTC. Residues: CASSSLAGGPGEQFF.

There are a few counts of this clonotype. The CDR3 sequence: CATREGGRETQYF. Written as DNA, the CDR3 is TGTGCCACCAGGGAAGGGGGGAGAGAGACCCAGTACTTC. The rearrangement joins TRBV15 to TRBJ2-5; D tentatively reads TRBD1 or TRBD2 (6 bases each). V gave up 6 bases and J gave up 4 bases, with 12 bases separating them. The CDR3 has 13 residues. Germline CDR1 reads LNHNV; CDR2 reads YYDKDF (reference sequence).

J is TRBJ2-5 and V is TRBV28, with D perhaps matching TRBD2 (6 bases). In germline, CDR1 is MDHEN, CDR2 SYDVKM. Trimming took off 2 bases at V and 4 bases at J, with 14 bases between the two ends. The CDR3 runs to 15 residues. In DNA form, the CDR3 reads TGTGCCAGCAGTTTAACTAGCCCGGGCACAGAGACCCAGTACTTC. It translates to CASSLTSPGTETQYF.

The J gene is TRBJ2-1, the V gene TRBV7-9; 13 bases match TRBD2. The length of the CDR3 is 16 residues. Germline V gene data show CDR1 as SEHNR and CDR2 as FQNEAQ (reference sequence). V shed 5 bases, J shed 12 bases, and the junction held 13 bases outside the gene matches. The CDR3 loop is CASSGRWTSGSKRQFF. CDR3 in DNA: TGTGCCAGCAGCGGACGGTGGACTAGCGGGAGCAAGAGGCAGTTCTTC.

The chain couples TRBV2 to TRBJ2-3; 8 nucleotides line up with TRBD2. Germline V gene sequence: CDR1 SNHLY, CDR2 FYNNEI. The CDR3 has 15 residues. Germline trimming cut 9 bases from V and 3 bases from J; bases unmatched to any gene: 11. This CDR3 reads CARRGTGGPTDTQYF. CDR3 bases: TGTGCCAGGCGGGGGACGGGAGGGCCTACAGATACGCAGTATTTT. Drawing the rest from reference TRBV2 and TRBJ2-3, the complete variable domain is EPEVTQTPSHQVTQMGQEVILRCVPISNHLYFYWYRQILGQKVEFLVSFYNNEISEKSEIFDDQFSVERPDGSNFTLKIRSTKLEDSAMYFCARRGTGGPTDTQYFGPGTRLTVL.

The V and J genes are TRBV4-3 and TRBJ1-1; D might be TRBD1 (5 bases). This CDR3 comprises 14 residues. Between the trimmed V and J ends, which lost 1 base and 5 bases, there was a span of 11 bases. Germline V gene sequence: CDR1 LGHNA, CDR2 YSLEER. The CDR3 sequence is CASSQAGSRTEAFF. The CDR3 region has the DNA TGCGCCAGCAGCCAAGCAGGGAGCAGGACTGAAGCTTTCTTT.

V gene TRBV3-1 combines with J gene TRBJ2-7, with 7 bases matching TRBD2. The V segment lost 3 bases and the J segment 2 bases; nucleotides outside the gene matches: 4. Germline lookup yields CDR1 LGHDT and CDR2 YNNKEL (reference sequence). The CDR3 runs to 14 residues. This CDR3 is CASSQGGRAYEQYF. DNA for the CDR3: TGTGCCAGCAGCCAGGGTGGGAGGGCCTACGAGCAGTACTTC.

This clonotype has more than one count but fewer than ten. CDR3 in DNA: TGTGCCAGCAGCGTAGGTCCCCACAGCACAGATACGCAGTATTTT. Amino acid sequence: CASSVGPHSTDTQYF. The V and J genes are TRBV9 and TRBJ2-3; D not certain. The V gene's germline CDR1 is SGDLS and CDR2 YYNGEE. This CDR3 contains 15 residues. The germline V and J ends were trimmed by 0 bases and 0 bases, with 8 bases remaining between them.

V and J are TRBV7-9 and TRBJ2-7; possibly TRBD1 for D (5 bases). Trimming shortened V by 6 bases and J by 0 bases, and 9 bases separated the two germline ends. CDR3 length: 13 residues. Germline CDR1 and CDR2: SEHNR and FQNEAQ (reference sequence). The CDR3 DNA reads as TGTGCCAGCAGGTCGGACATCTCCTACGAGCAGTACTTC. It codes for CASRSDISYEQYF.

CDR3 in DNA: TGTGCCAGCAGCGGAAGGGGGGGGGTCCGCCGCGAGCAGTACTTC. It is translated as CASSGRGGVRREQYF. The V call is TRBV21-1, the J call TRBJ2-7; the listed D gene, TRBD1, was not tested against the DNA. TRBV21-1 is shown as a pseudogene. The CDR3 is 15 residues long.

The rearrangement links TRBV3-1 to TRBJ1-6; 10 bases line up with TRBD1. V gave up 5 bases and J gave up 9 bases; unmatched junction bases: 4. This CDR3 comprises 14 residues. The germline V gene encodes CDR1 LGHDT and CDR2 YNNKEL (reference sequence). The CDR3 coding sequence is TGTGCCAGCAGCTCGGGACAGGGGATTTCACCCCTCCACTTT. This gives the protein CASSSGQGISPLHF.

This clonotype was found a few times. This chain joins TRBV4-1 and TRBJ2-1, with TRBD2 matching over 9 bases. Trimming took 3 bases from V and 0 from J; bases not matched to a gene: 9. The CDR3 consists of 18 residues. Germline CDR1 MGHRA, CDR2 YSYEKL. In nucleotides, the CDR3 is TGCGCCAGCAGCCAGGGAAACCTAGCGGGGCGCTCCTACAATGAGCAGTTCTTC. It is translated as CASSQGNLAGRSYNEQFF.

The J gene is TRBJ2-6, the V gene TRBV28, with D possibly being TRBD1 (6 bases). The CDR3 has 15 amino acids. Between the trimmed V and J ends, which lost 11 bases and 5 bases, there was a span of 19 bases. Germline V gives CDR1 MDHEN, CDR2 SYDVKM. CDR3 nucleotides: TGTGCCGGGCAAAAACAGGGCAGTCGGGCCAACGTCCTGACTTTC. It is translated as CAGQKQGSRANVLTF.

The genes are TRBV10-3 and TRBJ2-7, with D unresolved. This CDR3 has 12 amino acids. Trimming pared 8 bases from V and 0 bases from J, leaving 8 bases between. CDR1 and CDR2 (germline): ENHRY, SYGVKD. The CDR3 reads CAIGKISYEQYF. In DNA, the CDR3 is TGTGCCATCGGCAAGATCTCCTACGAGCAGTACTTC.

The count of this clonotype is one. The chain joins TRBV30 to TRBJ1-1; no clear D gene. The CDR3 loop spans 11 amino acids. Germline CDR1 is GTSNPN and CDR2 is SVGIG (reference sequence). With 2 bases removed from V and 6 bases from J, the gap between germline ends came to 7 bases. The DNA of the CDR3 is TGTGCCTGGAGTTTGAGGGCTGAAGCTTTCTTT. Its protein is CAWSLRAEAFF.

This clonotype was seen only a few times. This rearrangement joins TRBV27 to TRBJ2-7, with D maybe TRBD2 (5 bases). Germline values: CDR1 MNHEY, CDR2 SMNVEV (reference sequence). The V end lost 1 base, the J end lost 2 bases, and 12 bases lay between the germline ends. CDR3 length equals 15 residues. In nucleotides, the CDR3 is TGTGCCAGCAGTTTATTGTATGGGAGTCCCTACGAGCAGTACTTC. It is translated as CASSLLYGSPYEQYF.

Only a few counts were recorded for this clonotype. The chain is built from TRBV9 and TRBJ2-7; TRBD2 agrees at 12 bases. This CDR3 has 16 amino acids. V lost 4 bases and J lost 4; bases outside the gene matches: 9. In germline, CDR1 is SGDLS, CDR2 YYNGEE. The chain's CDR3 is CASSPRTSGMIYEQYF. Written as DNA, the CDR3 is TGTGCCAGCAGCCCGCGGACTAGCGGGATGATTTACGAGCAGTACTTC.